The 29 T cell receptor beta chains listed next were all sequenced from one sample in a study of T cell repertoires in cytomegalovirus infection (dated by TCRdb to between 2018 and 2021). The sequencing machine was an Illumina HiSeq 1500. TCRdb redid the processing of the public reads, applying fastp at Q25 and MiXCR, and retained in-frame beta chains. When rows share a CDR3 protein, they turn into one entry using the most common DNA and genes. The sample yields about 300,000 distinct CDR3 sequences; around 10% were counted once. In total, the top ten clones hold approximately 2.4% of the sample. The sequencing input was PBMCs. The receptors originated from a human donor in good health (CMV status not recorded). Some clones in this sample may be carry-over from other donors' samples.

This clonotype was recorded many times. The chain uses TRBV7-8 and TRBJ2-1, with TRBD2 identical over 7 bases. CDR3 length: 15 amino acids. Germline CDR1 SGHVS, CDR2 FQNEAQ. V was clipped by 5 bases and J by 7 bases; unmatched bases: 11. CDR3 coding DNA: TGTGCCAGCAGCCCTAGTCGACTAGCTTCTAATGAGCAGTTCTTC. Protein: CASSPSRLASNEQFF.

This clonotype has a count of ten or more. The rearrangement joins TRBV29-1 to TRBJ2-2; possibly TRBD1 or TRBD2 for D (5 bases each). The germline V gene has CDR1 SQVTM and CDR2 ANQGSEA. V dropped 0 bases and J dropped 4 bases, with 6 bases sitting between them. The CDR3 loop spans 13 amino acids. DNA for the CDR3: TGCAGCGTTGAAGACGGGACCACCGGGGAGCTGTTTTTT. Amino acids: CSVEDGTTGELFF.

This clonotype was recorded many times. J is TRBJ1-6 and V is TRBV7-9, with D unresolved. Germline assignment: CDR1 SEHNR and CDR2 FQNEAQ (reference sequence). The length of the CDR3 is 14 residues. V dropped 1 base and J dropped 10 bases, with 11 bases sitting between them. For the CDR3, the DNA is TGTGCCAGCAGCTTAGACTCCCGCGGGTCACCCCTCCACTTT. Translating it yields CASSLDSRGSPLHF.

This clonotype was observed many times. The V call is TRBV28, the J call TRBJ1-2; D possibly corresponds to TRBD1 (6 bases). Germline V gene sequence: CDR1 MDHEN, CDR2 SYDVKM. The CDR3 is 13 residues long. V was shortened by 6 bases and J by 9 bases, with 17 bases between the two germline ends. The CDR3 DNA is TGTGCCAGCAGACCCGGGGGGCTTTACAGCTACACCTTC. Its protein product is CASRPGGLYSYTF.

This clonotype was recorded at least ten times. The CDR3 loop is CASSLVAGASGYTF. The CDR3 coding sequence is TGTGCCAGCAGCTTAGTTGCAGGGGCTTCTGGCTACACCTTC. This chain connects TRBV7-9 to TRBJ1-2; possible D gene TRBD1, 6 bases. The length of the CDR3 is 14 residues. CDR1 SEHNR and CDR2 FQNEAQ come from the germline V gene (reference sequence). Trimming took off 1 base at V and 7 bases at J, with 13 bases between the two ends.

This clonotype was seen just once. This may arise from a read error, as a much more abundant clone is one base away. The V and J genes are TRBV2 and TRBJ1-1, with unresolved D. The CDR3 sequence is 13 residues long. Germline V lookup: CDR1 SNHLY, CDR2 FYNNEI. CDR3 in amino acids: CASQIMWNNEAFF. The CDR3 nucleotides are TGTGCCAGCCAAATAATGTGGAACAATGAAGCTTTCTTT. The variable domain in full, completed from reference TRBV2 and TRBJ1-1, reads EPEVTQTPSHQVTQMGQEVILRCVPISNHLYFYWYRQILGQKVEFLVSFYNNEISEKSEIFDDQFSVERPDGSNFTLKIRSTKLEDSAMYFCASQIMWNNEAFFGQGTRLTVV.

The chain couples TRBV20-1 to TRBJ2-7, with a tentative D call TRBD2 (6 bases). The CDR3 runs to 13 residues. V was pared by 3 bases and J by 4 bases, with 13 bases between. CDR1 is DFQATT, CDR2 SNEGSKA, per germline (reference sequence). As DNA, the CDR3 is TGCAGTGCTAGGGCGGGGCAAACGTACGAGCAGTACGTC. It codes for CSARAGQTYEQYV.

In its sample, this clonotype was seen many times. CDR3: CASSLTLSWGSSGGELFF. Written as DNA, the CDR3 is TGTGCCAGCAGCCTGACCCTCAGTTGGGGCAGCTCCGGCGGGGAGCTGTTTTTT. The gene calls are TRBV6-2 or TRBV6-3 and TRBJ2-2; weak D call: TRBD1 (5 bases). The V gene lost 6 bases and the J gene lost 7 bases, with 27 bases spanning the gap. Germline V gene lookup returns CDR1 MNHEY and CDR2 SVGEGT. CDR3 length: 18 residues.

The CDR3 protein is CASKKGGVTNTEAFF. CDR3 coding DNA: TGCGCCAGCAAAAAGGGTGGAGTTACTAACACTGAAGCTTTCTTT. The genes are TRBV10-2 and TRBJ1-1, with D unclear. Trimming took off 7 bases at V and 2 bases at J, with 17 bases between the two ends. This CDR3 contains 15 residues. CDR1 and CDR2 from the germline V gene are WSHSY and SAAADI.

This clonotype came up many times. The V call is TRBV11-3, the J call TRBJ2-5; D is unresolved. Germline-derived CDR1 and CDR2 are SGHNT and YENEEA. The CDR3 is 13 amino acids. Trimming pared 1 base from V and 5 bases from J, leaving 8 bases between. DNA for the CDR3: TGTGCCAGCAGCTTAGGTCTGTCGGAGACCCAGTACTTC. Protein sequence: CASSLGLSETQYF.

This clonotype has at least ten counts. The chain links TRBV28 to TRBJ2-5; weak D call: TRBD1 (6 bases). Germline values: CDR1 MDHEN, CDR2 SYDVKM. The CDR3 is 15 amino acids. Between the trimmed V and J ends, which lost 0 bases and 5 bases, there was a span of 13 bases. CDR3 DNA: TGTGCCAGCAGTTTATGGGGCAGGGGCCGCGAGACCCAGTACTTC. Its protein product is CASSLWGRGRETQYF.

CDR3 region: CASSDPGQLLSNQPQHF. DNA of the CDR3: TGTGCCAGTTCAGACCCGGGACAGCTCCTTTCCAATCAGCCCCAGCATTTT. The rearrangement uses TRBV28 and TRBJ1-5; TRBD1 matches at 7 bases. This CDR3 region has 17 residues. J was trimmed by 3 bases and V by 9 bases; bases with no gene match: 17. Germline V lookup: CDR1 MDHEN, CDR2 SYDVKM.

The CDR3 sequence is CASSPQGQDSYGYTF. Here the CDR3 DNA reads TGTGCCAGTAGTCCCCAAGGCCAGGACTCTTATGGCTACACCTTC. This sequence joins TRBV19 and TRBJ1-2; D is ambiguous. V was trimmed by 5 bases and J by 5 bases, leaving 18 bases between them. CDR3 size: 15 residues. CDR1 and CDR2 (germline): LNHDA, SQIVND (reference sequence).

This clonotype was seen many times. The chain combines TRBV7-2 with TRBJ1-1, with D perhaps TRBD1 (6 bases). The CDR3 spans 12 residues. The germline V gene has CDR1 SGHTA and CDR2 FQGNSA. The V end lost 5 bases, the J end lost 10 bases, and 14 bases lay between the germline ends. CDR3 sequence: CASSLRGKVAFF. The CDR3 bases are TGTGCCAGCAGCCTTAGGGGGAAGGTAGCTTTCTTT.

This clonotype came up many times. This rearrangement joins TRBV6-2 or TRBV6-3 to TRBJ1-5; TRBD1 might be the D (5 bases). Germline values: CDR1 MNHEY, CDR2 SVGEGT. CDR3 length: 12 amino acids. V lost 4 bases and J 11 bases, leaving 12 bases between the germline ends. The CDR3 reads CASSLPVGAQHF. DNA for the CDR3: TGTGCCAGCAGTTTACCCGTAGGGGCCCAGCATTTT.

In its sample, this clonotype was seen many times. J is TRBJ1-5 and V is TRBV7-9; D is uncertain. Germline CDR1 SEHNR, CDR2 FQNEAQ (reference sequence). Between the trimmed V and J ends, which lost 5 bases and 1 base, there was a span of 9 bases. This CDR3 is 14 amino acids long. This chain's CDR3 is CASSGTESNQPQHF. The DNA of the CDR3 is TGTGCCAGCAGCGGAACAGAAAGCAATCAGCCCCAGCATTTT.

The sample holds many counts of this clonotype. The chain has TRBV25-1 and TRBJ1-2; perhaps TRBD1 as D (5 bases). Germline V CDR1 and CDR2: MGHDK, SYGVNS. Trimming pared 4 bases from V and 7 bases from J, leaving 10 bases between. CDR3 length: 12 amino acids. For the CDR3, the DNA is TGTGCCAGCAGTGGGGACGGGGTTGGCTACACCTTC. Translation: CASSGDGVGYTF.

A remark on this clonotype: A much larger clone lies one base from this, so it may be a read error. The chain employs TRBV20-1 and TRBJ2-5; 9 nucleotides match TRBD2. This CDR3 region has 15 residues. The J segment lost 2 bases and the V segment lost 6 bases, leaving 10 bases of the junction unmatched. Germline V gene lookup returns CDR1 DFQATT and CDR2 SNEGSKA (reference sequence). CDR3 nucleotide sequence: TGCAGTGCGCGGACTAGCGTGGGGTTACAAGAGACCCAGTACTTC. It translates to CSARTSVGLQETQYF.

This clonotype has at least ten counts. The chain joins TRBV7-2 to TRBJ1-1; D possibly corresponds to TRBD1 (5 bases). Germline V gene lookup returns CDR1 SGHTA and CDR2 FQGNSA. This CDR3 region has 12 residues. V lost 7 bases and J 3 bases, leaving 9 bases between the germline ends. The CDR3 DNA reads TGTGCCAGCAACAAGGGGCACACTGAAGCTTTCTTT. This sequence encodes CASNKGHTEAFF.

This clonotype was observed at least ten times. This sequence joins TRBV29-1 and TRBJ1-2, with 10 positions matching TRBD1. The CDR3 contains 14 residues. Germline loops: CDR1 SQVTM, CDR2 ANQGSEA. The V and J ends lost 2 bases and 8 bases, in that order; junction bases with no gene match: 8. The CDR3 bases are TGCAGCGTTGAAAACGACAGGGGGCTGGAGGGCTACACCTTC. This codes for CSVENDRGLEGYTF.

This clonotype showed up many times. The CDR3 reads CASSSWTVPFSYEQYF. CDR3 sequence (DNA): TGTGCCAGCAGTTCCTGGACGGTTCCCTTTTCCTACGAGCAGTACTTC. The chain is built from TRBV27 and TRBJ2-7; no clear D gene. Per the germline V gene, CDR1 is MNHEY and CDR2 is SMNVEV (reference sequence). The CDR3 sequence is 16 residues long. V was shortened by 4 bases and J by 1 base, with 17 bases between the two germline ends.

The CDR3 is CASSETGAWETQYF. CDR3 DNA sequence: TGTGCCAGCAGTGAGACAGGAGCCTGGGAGACCCAGTACTTC. The genes are TRBV25-1 and TRBJ2-5, with D maybe TRBD1 (6 bases). The CDR3 is 14 amino acids. Deletions cut 3 bases from V and 5 bases from J, with 13 bases between. CDR1 and CDR2 (germline): MGHDK, SYGVNS.

This clonotype was found many times. The J gene is TRBJ2-3, the V gene TRBV20-1; no clear D gene. The CDR3 contains 12 residues. The germline gives CDR1 DFQATT, CDR2 SNEGSKA (reference sequence). Trimming stripped 2 bases from V and 0 bases from J, with 3 bases between. As DNA, the CDR3 is TGCAGTGCTAGATGGAGCACAGATACGCAGTATTTT. It yields the protein CSARWSTDTQYF.

This clonotype was counted many times. The gene calls are TRBV6-2 or TRBV6-3 and TRBJ1-2; D is ambiguous. CDR1 is MNHEY, CDR2 SVGEGT, per germline. CDR3 length: 13 residues. V lost 5 bases, J lost 2 bases, and 9 bases lay in between. The CDR3 bases are TGTGCCAGCAGTCCCGACTGGAACTATGGCTACACCTTC. As protein: CASSPDWNYGYTF.

This clonotype was recorded at least ten times. The chain carries TRBV20-1 and TRBJ2-3; D not resolved. The V gene's germline CDR1 is DFQATT and CDR2 SNEGSKA (reference sequence). The CDR3 has 13 amino acids. Trimming cost V 3 bases and J 2 bases, with 9 bases left between them. The CDR3 nucleotides are TGCAGTGCTAGTCGGGCCCCCACAGATACGCAGTATTTT. The encoded protein is CSASRAPTDTQYF.

At least ten counts were recorded for this clonotype. V is TRBV19 and J is TRBJ2-1; TRBD1 agrees at 7 bases. This CDR3 comprises 16 residues. The junction had 11 bases not matched to a gene; V was cut back by 5 bases and J by 4 bases. Germline lookup yields CDR1 LNHDA and CDR2 SQIVND (reference sequence). The CDR3 spells CASSVDTGTVYNEQFF. As DNA, the CDR3 is TGTGCCAGTAGTGTCGATACCGGGACAGTTTACAATGAGCAGTTCTTC.

This clonotype was found many times. J is TRBJ1-2 and V is TRBV19; 7 bases align to TRBD1. The CDR3 is made up of 14 amino acids. Germline lookup yields CDR1 LNHDA and CDR2 SQIVND (reference sequence). V was clipped by 4 bases and J by 5 bases; unmatched bases: 7. CDR3 DNA: TGTGCCAGTAGTACATTGACAGGGACGTATGGCTACACCTTC. Amino acid sequence: CASSTLTGTYGYTF.

The chain has TRBV20-1 and TRBJ1-5; D remains unclear. This CDR3 has 16 amino acids. Germline lookup yields CDR1 DFQATT and CDR2 SNEGSKA (reference sequence). Trimming shortened V by 3 bases and J by 2 bases, and 17 bases separated the two germline ends. The CDR3 DNA follows: TGCAGTGCTAGTCGGCGGCTGAGGGATCGCAATCAGCCCCAGCATTTT. Its protein product is CSASRRLRDRNQPQHF.

This chain joins TRBV5-6 and TRBJ2-5; D not certain. In germline, CDR1 is SGHDT, CDR2 YYEEEE. The CDR3 runs 16 residues. V lost 5 bases and J 3 bases, leaving 20 bases between the germline ends. The CDR3 coding sequence is TGTGCCAGCAGACTACCCCCCGGAAGGGAAGAAGAGACCCAGTACTTC. Amino acids: CASRLPPGREEETQYF.